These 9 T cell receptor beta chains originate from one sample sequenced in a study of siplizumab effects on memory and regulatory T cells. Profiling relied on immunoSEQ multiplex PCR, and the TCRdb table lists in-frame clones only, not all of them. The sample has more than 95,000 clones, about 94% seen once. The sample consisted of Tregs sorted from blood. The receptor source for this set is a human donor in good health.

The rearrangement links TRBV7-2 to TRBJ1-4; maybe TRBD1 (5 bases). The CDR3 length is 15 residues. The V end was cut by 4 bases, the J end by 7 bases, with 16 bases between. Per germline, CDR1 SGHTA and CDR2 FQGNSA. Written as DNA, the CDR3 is TGTGCCAGCAGCTCTTTGGGGGGTTCCGTTGAAAAACTGTTTTTT. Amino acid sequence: CASSSLGGSVEKLFF.

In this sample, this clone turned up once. The CDR3: CAWVDRSLRHTF. CDR3 bases: TGTGCCTGGGTTGACAGGTCCCTCCGCCACACCTTC. V and J are TRBV30 and TRBJ1-2; a possible D gene is TRBD1 (6 bases). Between the trimmed V and J ends, which lost 5 bases and 12 bases, there was a span of 19 bases. The CDR3 is 12 residues long. Germline values: CDR1 GTSNPN, CDR2 SVGIG (reference sequence).

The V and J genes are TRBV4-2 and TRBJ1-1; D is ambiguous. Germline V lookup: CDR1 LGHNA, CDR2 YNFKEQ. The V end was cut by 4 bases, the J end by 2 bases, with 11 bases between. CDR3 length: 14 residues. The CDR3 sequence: CASSRGELNTEAFF. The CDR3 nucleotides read TGTGCCAGCAGCCGTGGGGAGCTAAACACTGAAGCTTTCTTT.

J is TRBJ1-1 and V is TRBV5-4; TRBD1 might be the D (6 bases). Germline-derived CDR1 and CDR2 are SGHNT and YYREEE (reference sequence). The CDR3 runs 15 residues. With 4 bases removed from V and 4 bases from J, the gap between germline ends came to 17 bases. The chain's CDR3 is CASSPSRGAVTEAFF. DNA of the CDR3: TGTGCCAGCAGCCCCAGTAGGGGGGCCGTCACTGAAGCTTTCTTT.

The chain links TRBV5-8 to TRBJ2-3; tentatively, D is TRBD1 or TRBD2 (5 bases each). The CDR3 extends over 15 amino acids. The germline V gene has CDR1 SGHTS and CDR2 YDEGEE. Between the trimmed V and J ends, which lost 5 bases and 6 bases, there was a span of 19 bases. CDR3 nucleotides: TGTGCCAGCAGTTTCCCCGGGACGGCCGGGGATACGCAGTATTTT. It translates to CASSFPGTAGDTQYF. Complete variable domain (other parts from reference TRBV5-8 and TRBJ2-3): EAGVTQSPTHLIKTRGQQATLRCSPISGHTSVYWYQQALGLGLQFLLWYDEGEERNRGNFPPRFSGRQFPNYSSELNVNALELEDSALYLCASSFPGTAGDTQYFGPGTRLTVL.

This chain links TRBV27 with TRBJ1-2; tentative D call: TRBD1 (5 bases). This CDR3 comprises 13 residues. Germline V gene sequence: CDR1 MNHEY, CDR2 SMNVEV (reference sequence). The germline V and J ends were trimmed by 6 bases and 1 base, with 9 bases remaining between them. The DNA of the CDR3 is TGTGCCAGCAGCGGTCAGGGTAACTATGGCTACACCTTC. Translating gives CASSGQGNYGYTF.

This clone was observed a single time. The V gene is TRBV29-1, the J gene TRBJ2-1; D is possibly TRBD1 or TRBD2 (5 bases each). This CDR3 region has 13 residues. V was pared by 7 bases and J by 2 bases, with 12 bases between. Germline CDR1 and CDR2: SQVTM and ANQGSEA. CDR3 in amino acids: CSGDGITYNEQFF. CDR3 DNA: TGCAGCGGGGACGGGATTACCTACAATGAGCAGTTCTTC.

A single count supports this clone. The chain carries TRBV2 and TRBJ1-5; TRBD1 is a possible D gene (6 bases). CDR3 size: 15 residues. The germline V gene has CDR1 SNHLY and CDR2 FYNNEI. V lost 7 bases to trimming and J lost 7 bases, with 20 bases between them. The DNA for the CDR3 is TGTGCCAGCACCGCGCGACAGGCCCGCGGGCAGCCCCAGCATTTT. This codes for CASTARQARGQPQHF.

The CDR3 coding sequence is TGCGCCAGCAGTAAGGCGGGGCGCTCCCTTACGCAGTATTTT. It yields the protein CASSKAGRSLTQYF. V is TRBV5-1 and J is TRBJ2-3, with D tentatively TRBD2 (6 bases). Germline V gene sequence: CDR1 SGHRS, CDR2 YFSETQ. The CDR3 length is 14 residues. Trimming shortened V by 5 bases and J by 8 bases, and 18 bases separated the two germline ends.